The 21 T cell receptor beta chains listed next were all sequenced from one sample in a study of CD8+ T cells in alopecia areata (dated by TCRdb to the late 2010s). The library came from the immunoSEQ multiplex PCR assay. RNA was extracted from all samples and reverse transcribed into cDNA as template for TCR sequencing. The source is immuneACCESS, and TCRdb retained only in-frame sequences with V and J called. Part of the clones is not carried over; for the studies checked, unresolved V genes explain less than half of this, and the remainder is unexplained. This sample was tabulated with roughly 110,000 clones, among which there are no singletons. The ten top clones hold about 20% of the sample. What was sequenced was lesional skin. These receptors came from a C3H/HeJ mouse with alopecia areata. This mouse strain carries MHC haplotype H2-k.

A note on this clone: Gene names follow the mouse nomenclature. The read finishes 4 residues shy of the CDR3 end, and the germline J gene is used to complete it. The chain employs TRBV16 and TRBJ2-5, with D maybe TRBD1 (5 bases). Germline V gene lookup returns CDR1 SGHSA and CDR2 FRNQAP. V lost 1 base, J lost 0 bases, and 8 bases lay in between. There are 15 residues in the CDR3. The DNA read from the CDR3 is TGTGCAAGCAGCTTAGCGGACAATAACCAAGAC. It specifies CASSLADNNQD. The CDR3 reads in full as CASSLADNNQDTQYF.

This clone was counted many times. The germline and genes are mouse ones. The read terminates 4 residues before the CDR3 end, so the remaining end is supplied by the germline J gene. V and J are TRBV13-3 and TRBJ1-4; no reliable D call. Trimming cost V 4 bases and J 6 bases, with 10 bases left between them. This CDR3 is built from 13 residues. The germline V gene has CDR1 NNHDY and CDR2 SYVADS. Partial CDR3 DNA: TGTGCCAGCAGTCACAGTCTCGACGAA. Encoded protein: CASSHSLDE. The whole CDR3 sequence is CASSHSLDERLFF.

This clone was observed at least ten times. Genes here carry mouse names. The CDR3 extends 4 residues past the end of the read, so its final part is completed from the germline J gene. The V gene is TRBV13-3, the J gene TRBJ2-1; 7 bases are a match to TRBD1. Germline values: CDR1 NNHDY, CDR2 SYVADS. V was clipped by 5 bases and J by 2 bases; unmatched bases: 4. The CDR3 totals 14 residues. The DNA read from the CDR3 is TGTGCCAGCAGCCACAGGGGCCACTATGCT. Translated: CASSHRGHYA. The CDR3 in its entirety is CASSHRGHYAEQFF.

There are many counts of this clone. Gene names denote mouse genes. CDR3 residues: CASSDGQGNERLFF. The CDR3 bases that were read are TGTGCCAGCAGTGATGGACAGGGCAACGAA. The chain is built from TRBV13-1 and TRBJ1-4; 7 bases fit TRBD1. The missing CDR3 end, 4 residues past where the read stops, is filled in from the germline J gene. The CDR3 sequence is 14 residues long. With 0 bases clipped from V and 4 bases from J, the junction kept 0 bases outside the gene matches. Germline V gives CDR1 NSHNY, CDR2 SYGAGN.

For this clone: The gene symbols are mouse symbols. Sequencing ends 4 residues short of the CDR3 end; the germline J gene provides the rest. The chain employs TRBV13-3 and TRBJ2-5; a weak D match, TRBD1 (5 bases). CDR3 size: 14 residues. Germline V CDR1 and CDR2: NNHDY, SYVADS. Trimming cost V 2 bases and J 3 bases, with 10 bases left between them. CDR3 residues: CASSELDTQDTQYF. The CDR3 bases that were read are TGTGCCAGCAGTGAATTGGACACTCAAGAC.

This clone has a count of ten or more. Mouse germline and gene names are used. With the read ending 4 residues before the CDR3 end, the germline J gene is used to fill in that end. The gene calls are TRBV13-3 and TRBJ1-4; 7 bases map to TRBD1. Germline V lookup: CDR1 NNHDY, CDR2 SYVADS. The CDR3 is made up of 14 amino acids. V lost 5 bases, J lost 4 bases, and 5 bases stayed unmatched. Partial CDR3 DNA: TGTGCCAGCAGGGCGGGACAGCACAACGAA. Translation: CASRAGQHNE. The full CDR3 protein reads CASRAGQHNERLFF.

Note on this clone: Here the gene names and germline are mouse. The CDR3 goes on 4 residues after the read ends, and that part is filled in from the germline J gene. V and J are TRBV13-3 and TRBJ1-2, with 11 bases lining up with TRBD1. CDR1 and CDR2 (germline): NNHDY, SYVADS. The trim removed 1 base at V and 3 bases at J, leaving 5 bases unmatched. The CDR3 is 16 amino acids. This CDR3 is CASSDPGTGGDSDYTF. CDR3 DNA (partial): TGTGCCAGCAGTGATCCCGGGACAGGGGGGGACTCC.

Remarks on this clone: Mouse gene names and germline throughout. Incomplete CDR3 DNA: TGCACCTGCAGTGCCAGGCTGGGAGAC. Protein sequence: CTCSARLGD. The whole CDR3 sequence reads CTCSARLGDTQYF. The gene calls are TRBV1 and TRBJ2-5; maybe TRBD2 (5 bases). Coverage ceases 4 residues before the CDR3 finishes, and the germline J gene fills in the end. CDR3 size: 13 residues. CDR1 NSQYPW and CDR2 LRSPGD come from the germline V gene (reference sequence).

Only a few counts were recorded for this clone. Germline and genes here are mouse. Read data end 4 residues before the CDR3 end; the end is taken from the germline J gene. V is TRBV19 and J is TRBJ2-3; a possible D gene is TRBD1 (6 bases). Germline V gives CDR1 FNHDT, CDR2 SITEND (reference sequence). V dropped 5 bases and J dropped 0 bases, with 13 bases sitting between them. The CDR3 consists of 15 residues. The CDR3 here is CASRPLQGSAETLYF. Incomplete CDR3 DNA: TGTGCCAGCAGACCCCTCCAGGGGAGTGCAGAA. Variable domain in full (rest from reference TRBV19 and TRBJ2-3): GGIITQTPKFLIGQEGQKLTLKCQQNFNHDTMYWYRQDSGKGLRLIYYSITENDLQKGDLSEGYDASREKKSSFSLTVTSAQKNEMAVFLCASRPLQGSAETLYFGSGTRLTVL.

This clone came up a few times. Gene names denote mouse genes. The read is 4 residues too short to cover the CDR3 end, so that end is filled in from the germline J gene. This rearrangement joins TRBV19 to TRBJ2-2, with D unresolved. V was clipped by 4 bases and J by 6 bases, with 7 bases between them. Germline V gene lookup returns CDR1 FNHDT and CDR2 SITEND (reference sequence). The CDR3 runs 12 residues. The part of the CDR3 DNA that was read is TGTGCCAGCAGTCCCCTCGCCGGG. Protein: CASSPLAG. The whole CDR3 protein reads CASSPLAGQLYF.

Concerning this clone itself: Gene names denote mouse genes. The observed sequence ends 4 residues before the CDR3 terminus, with the missing tail filled in from the germline J gene. The gene calls are TRBV13-3 and TRBJ2-7, with TRBD2 as a possible D gene (6 bases). Germline V lookup: CDR1 NNHDY, CDR2 SYVADS. The V end lost 4 bases, the J end lost 0 bases, and 14 bases lay between the germline ends. The CDR3 covers 15 residues. The sequenced CDR3 bases are TGTGCCAGCAGTTTTCGACTGGTGAGCTCCTAT. Its translation is CASSFRLVSSY. The full CDR3 reads CASSFRLVSSYEQYF.

About this clone itself: Each gene name is a mouse one. Read coverage stops 4 residues before the CDR3 terminus; the germline J gene supplies the remainder. The chain uses TRBV1 and TRBJ1-1; TRBD1 matches 7 bases. This CDR3 comprises 16 residues. Germline V gene lookup returns CDR1 NSQYPW and CDR2 LRSPGD (reference sequence). V lost 1 base, J lost 4 bases, and 9 bases stayed unmatched. CDR3 DNA (partial): TGCACCTGCAGTGCAGGGGACAGTAAAAAATTCACA. It codes for CTCSAGDSKKFT. The complete CDR3 protein is CTCSAGDSKKFTEVFF.

This clone was seen a few times. Genes and germline are mouse. Read data end 4 residues before the CDR3 end; the end is taken from the germline J gene. The rearrangement joins TRBV19 to TRBJ2-7; 11 bases match TRBD2. Germline loops: CDR1 FNHDT, CDR2 SITEND (reference sequence). CDR3 length: 15 residues. The V and J ends lost 6 bases and 2 bases, in that order; junction bases with no gene match: 7. The CDR3 sequence is CASTVSTGGAYEQYF. Incomplete CDR3 DNA: TGTGCCAGCACCGTCTCGACTGGGGGGGCCTAT.

Details on this clone: Mouse gene names and germline throughout. The CDR3 end falls 4 residues outside the read, so it is completed with the germline J gene. The genes are TRBV1 and TRBJ2-4, with TRBD2 matching 10 bases. V gave up 3 bases and J gave up 0 bases; unmatched junction bases: 6. The CDR3 loop spans 17 amino acids. The germline V gene encodes CDR1 NSQYPW and CDR2 LRSPGD (reference sequence). Incomplete CDR3 DNA: TGCACCTGCAGTGCGACCGGGACTGGGGCTAGTCAAAAC. Translation: CTCSATGTGASQN. The CDR3 reads in full as CTCSATGTGASQNTLYF.

Regarding this clone: Gene names and germline match the mouse. The read ends 4 residues shy of where the CDR3 ends; the end is completed using the germline J gene. The chain joins TRBV13-3 to TRBJ2-7; 10 positions match TRBD1. The CDR3 covers 15 residues. The V gene's germline CDR1 is NNHDY and CDR2 SYVADS. The sequenced part of the CDR3 DNA is TGTGCCAGCAGTGGGGGGGACAGGGGAGAGGAT. It is translated as CASSGGDRGED. The CDR3, in full, reads CASSGGDRGEDEQYF.

There are a few counts of this clone. Genes and germline are mouse. With the read ending 4 residues before the CDR3 end, the germline J gene is used to fill in that end. V usage is TRBV1 and J usage is TRBJ2-1; TRBD1 might be the D (6 bases). V lost 3 bases, J lost 2 bases, and 11 bases lay in between. The CDR3 loop spans 15 amino acids. The germline V gene has CDR1 NSQYPW and CDR2 LRSPGD (reference sequence). CDR3 DNA (partial): TGCACCTGCAGTGCCCGCAGGGGAGACTATGCT. Translation gives CTCSARRGDYA. The full CDR3 reads CTCSARRGDYAEQFF.

As concerns this clone: The gene names given are mouse names. The read comes to an end 4 residues before the CDR3 does, leaving the germline J gene to fill in the end. The rearrangement uses TRBV5 and TRBJ2-5; D gene unclear. The V gene's germline CDR1 is LGHNA and CDR2 YNLKQL (reference sequence). This CDR3 spans 12 amino acids. The V end lost 1 base, the J end lost 3 bases, and 2 bases lay between the germline ends. CDR3 region: CASSQVQDTQYF. CDR3 bases read: TGTGCCAGCAGCCAAGTTCAAGAC.

Comments on this clone: At residue 12, the TCRdb protein and translated DNA are inconsistent; the protein given comes from the DNA. Gene names refer to mouse genes. The observed sequence ends 3 residues before the CDR3 terminus, with the missing tail filled in from the germline J gene. The chain recombines TRBV19 with TRBJ1-3; no clear D. CDR3 length: 15 residues. Trimming removed 2 bases at V and 0 bases at J, with 9 bases between. Looked up from germline, CDR1 is FNHDT and CDR2 is SITEND (reference sequence). CDR3 bases read: TGTGCCAGCAGTATCTGGGAGAATTCTGGAAATACG. Amino acids: CASSIWENSGNT. The full-length CDR3 reads as CASSIWENSGNTLYF.

This clone was seen a few times. Gene names refer to mouse genes. With the read ending 4 residues before the CDR3 end, the germline J gene is used to fill in that end. V gene TRBV1 combines with J gene TRBJ2-2; TRBD1 matches 11 bases. Looked up from germline, CDR1 is NSQYPW and CDR2 is LRSPGD (reference sequence). This CDR3 is built from 16 residues. V gave up 2 bases and J gave up 4 bases; unmatched junction bases: 3. CDR3 in amino acids: CTCSARDRGGTGQLYF. The sequenced CDR3 bases are TGCACCTGCAGTGCACGGGACAGGGGGGGCACCGGG.

This clone turned up a few times. Gene names refer to mouse genes. The covered CDR3 bases are TGTGCCAGCAGTGATCCAACGACAGACCAAGAC. This sequence encodes CASSDPTTDQD. Given in full, the CDR3 is CASSDPTTDQDTQYF. The rearrangement uses TRBV13-3 and TRBJ2-5; TRBD1 is a possible D gene (5 bases). Sequencing ends 4 residues short of the CDR3 end; the germline J gene provides the rest. Germline lookup yields CDR1 NNHDY and CDR2 SYVADS. CDR3 size: 15 residues. V lost 1 base to trimming and J lost 1 base, with 10 bases between them.

This clone was detected ten times or more. Genes here carry mouse names. The DNA ends 4 residues before the CDR3 does, and the rest of the CDR3 is filled in from the germline J gene. The J gene is TRBJ1-4, the V gene TRBV13-3; TRBD1 aligns across 7 bases. Looked up from germline, CDR1 is NNHDY and CDR2 is SYVADS. The CDR3 is made up of 14 amino acids. V was clipped by 4 bases and J by 3 bases; unmatched bases: 3. CDR3 DNA (partial): TGTGCCAGCAGTTACAGGGGTGCCAACGAA. Translating gives CASSYRGANE. The full-length CDR3 reads as CASSYRGANERLFF.